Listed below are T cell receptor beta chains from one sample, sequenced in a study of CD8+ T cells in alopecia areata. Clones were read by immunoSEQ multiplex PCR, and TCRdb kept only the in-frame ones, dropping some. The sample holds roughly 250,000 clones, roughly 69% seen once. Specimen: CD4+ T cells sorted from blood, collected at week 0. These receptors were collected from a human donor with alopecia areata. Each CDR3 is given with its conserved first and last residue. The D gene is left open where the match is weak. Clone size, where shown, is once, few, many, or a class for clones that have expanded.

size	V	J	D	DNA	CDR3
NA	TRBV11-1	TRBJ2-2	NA	TGTGCCAGCAGCGCCACCGGGGAGCTGTTTTTT	CASSATGELFF
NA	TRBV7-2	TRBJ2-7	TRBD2	TGTGCCAGCAGCTTGGAGCGGGGGCTGGGGGAGCAGTACTTC	CASSLERGLGEQYF
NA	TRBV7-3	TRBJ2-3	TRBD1	TGTGCCAGCAGCCGAGACAGGGGGCAAGGCACAGATACGCAGTATTTT	CASSRDRGQGTDTQYF
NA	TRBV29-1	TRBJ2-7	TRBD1	TGCAGCGTTTCCGGGACAGGGGCCTACGAGCAGTACTTC	CSVSGTGAYEQYF
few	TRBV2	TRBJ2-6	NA	TGTGCCAGCAGTGACAATCTCCCTGGGGCCAACGTCCTGACTTTC	CASSDNLPGANVLTF
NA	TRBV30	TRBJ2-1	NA	TGTGCCTGGAGCCTGTACGGGGGAAGGGAGCAGTTCTTC	CAWSLYGGREQFF
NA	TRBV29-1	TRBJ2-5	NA	TGCAGCGTTGACAGGGACCTCAAAGAGACCCAGTACTTC	CSVDRDLKETQYF
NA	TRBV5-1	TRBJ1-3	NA	TGCGCCAGCAGCTTGAGTACCGGACCGGCGGAAGACACCATATATTTT	CASSLSTGPAEDTIYF
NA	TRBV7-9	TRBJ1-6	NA	TGTGCCAGCAGCTTAGGTTCGGGCGATTCACCCCTCCACTTT	CASSLGSGDSPLHF
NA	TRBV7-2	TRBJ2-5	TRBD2	TGTGCCAGCAGCCCCGGACTAGCAGGGGAGACCCAGTACTTC	CASSPGLAGETQYF
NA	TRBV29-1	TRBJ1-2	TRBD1	TGCAGCGCAGGGACAGTCGACAACTATGGCTACACCTTC	CSAGTVDNYGYTF
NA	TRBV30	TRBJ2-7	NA	TGTGCCTGGAGTCCCGGGGGGACAGGACTCTACGAGCAGTACTTC	CAWSPGGTGLYEQYF
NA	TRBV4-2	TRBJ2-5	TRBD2	TGTGCCAGCAGCCAATTTAGCGGGGGGAAGACCCAGTACTTC	CASSQFSGGKTQYF
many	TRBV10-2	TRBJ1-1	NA	TGCGCCAGCAGGTACAGGGTCGACACTGAAGCTTTCTTT	CASRYRVDTEAFF
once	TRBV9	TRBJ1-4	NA	TGTGCCAGCAGCGCTATGACTCACCCGGGGGAAAAACTGTTTTTT	CASSAMTHPGEKLFF